What follows are 26 T cell receptor beta chains derived from one specimen sequenced in a study of blood T cell repertoires in COVID-19. Generated by immunoSEQ multiplex PCR, the TCRdb table keeps only in-frame clones and is missing some. Among more than 95,000 clones, more than 80% were seen once, and the ten largest hold about 3.3%. Sequencing was carried out using peripheral blood. The receptors here all came from an elderly woman with COVID-19, enrolled during active disease.

The chain is built from TRBV5-4 and TRBJ2-7; 9 nucleotides line up with TRBD2. The length of the CDR3 is 15 residues. CDR1 and CDR2 from the germline V gene are SGHNT and YYREEE (reference sequence). The V gene end was trimmed by 1 base and the J gene end by 3 bases; junction bases not matched to a gene: 5. CDR3 in DNA: TGTGCCAGCAGCTTGAGTAGCGGGAGCAACTACGAGCAGTACTTC. This translates into CASSLSSGSNYEQYF.

CDR3 residues: CASSLTGGLSGYTF. In nucleotides, the CDR3 is TGTGCCAGCAGCTTGACAGGGGGCCTCTCGGGCTACACCTTC. The chain links TRBV7-9 to TRBJ1-2, with 10 bases aligning to TRBD1. Germline lookup yields CDR1 SEHNR and CDR2 FQNEAQ (reference sequence). The CDR3 has 14 amino acids. Losses at the gene ends were 3 bases for V and 8 bases for J; bases not matched to a gene: 6. Together with reference TRBV7-9 and TRBJ1-2, the CDR3 gives the full variable domain: DTGVSQNPRHKITKRGQNVTFRCDPISEHNRLYWYRQTLGQGPEFLTYFQNEAQLEKSRLLSDRFSAERPKGSFSTLEIQRTEQGDSAMYLCASSLTGGLSGYTFGSGTRLTVV.

V is TRBV6-5 and J is TRBJ1-3, with 8 positions matching TRBD1. The CDR3 runs 13 residues. The germline CDR1 and CDR2 sequences are MNHEY and SVGAGI. Germline trimming cut 6 bases from V and 6 bases from J; bases unmatched to any gene: 4. CDR3 coding DNA: TGTGCCAGCAGGACAGGGGAGAAAAACACCATATATTTT. Its protein is CASRTGEKNTIYF.

The J gene is TRBJ1-1, the V gene TRBV6-2 or TRBV6-3; D gene uncertain. There are 12 residues in the CDR3. In germline, CDR1 is MNHEY, CDR2 SVGEGT. The V end was cut by 5 bases, the J end by 5 bases, with 9 bases between. CDR3 sequence: CASSPSGTEAFF. The CDR3 DNA reads as TGTGCCAGCAGTCCGTCCGGGACTGAAGCTTTCTTT.

V gene TRBV6-5 combines with J gene TRBJ1-1; a possible D gene is TRBD1 (6 bases). Per the germline V gene, CDR1 is MNHEY and CDR2 is SVGAGI. The ends were cut back, 5 bases at V and 3 bases at J, with 16 bases in the middle. There are 15 residues in the CDR3. CDR3 loop: CASSQSRGAYTEAFF. The CDR3 DNA is TGTGCCAGCAGTCAAAGTCGGGGGGCTTACACTGAAGCTTTCTTT.

The chain couples TRBV5-8 to TRBJ2-5; 8 bases line up with TRBD1. The CDR3 has 15 amino acids. J gave up 5 bases and V 2 bases, and 8 bases lay outside the gene matches. The V gene's germline CDR1 is SGHTS and CDR2 YDEGEE. CDR3 coding DNA: TGTGCCAGCAGCTTTGTAGGGACAGGAGGCGAGACCCAGTACTTC. Translated, it gives CASSFVGTGGETQYF.

V usage is TRBV29-1 and J usage is TRBJ2-7, with D possibly being TRBD1 (5 bases). Germline V gene data show CDR1 as SQVTM and CDR2 as ANQGSEA. Trimming removed 4 bases at V and 5 bases at J, with 9 bases between. This CDR3 has 11 residues. CDR3 nucleotides: TGCAGCGTTGCCCTGGGGCACGAGCAGTACTTC. It is translated as CSVALGHEQYF.

The gene calls are TRBV3-1 (or the pseudogene TRBV3-2) and TRBJ1-1, with D tentatively TRBD1 (5 bases). The germline V and J ends were trimmed by 4 bases and 2 bases, with 8 bases remaining between them. CDR1 is LGHDT, CDR2 YNNKEL, per germline (reference sequence). The CDR3 loop spans 13 amino acids. The chain's CDR3 is CASSPTDNTEAFF. The CDR3 region has the DNA TGTGCCAGCAGCCCGACAGACAACACTGAAGCTTTCTTT.

This chain joins TRBV9 and TRBJ2-1; the D gene is possibly TRBD2 (5 bases). CDR3 length equals 16 residues. Germline CDR1 and CDR2: SGDLS and YYNGEE. Trimming removed 0 bases at V and 3 bases at J, with 13 bases between. CDR3: CASSVEAGGLYNEQFF. Here the CDR3 DNA reads TGTGCCAGCAGCGTAGAGGCAGGAGGCCTCTACAATGAGCAGTTCTTC.

The chain uses TRBV7-2 and TRBJ1-2; 10 bases map to TRBD1. V shed 5 bases and J 5 bases; nucleotides not matched to a gene: 2. Per germline, CDR1 SGHTA and CDR2 FQGNSA. The CDR3 consists of 13 residues. As DNA, the CDR3 is TGTGCCAGCAGCCCGGGACAGGGGTATGGCTACACCTTC. Protein product: CASSPGQGYGYTF.

V and J are TRBV14 and TRBJ1-6; D not resolved. The germline gives CDR1 SGHDN, CDR2 FVKESK. Trimming shortened V by 3 bases and J by 9 bases, and 15 bases separated the two germline ends. The CDR3 length is 15 residues. The CDR3 loop is CASSQYTPFGSPLHF. CDR3 coding DNA: TGTGCCAGCAGCCAGTACACCCCTTTTGGTTCACCCCTCCACTTT.

The V gene is TRBV27, the J gene TRBJ2-2, with 9 nucleotides matching TRBD2. This CDR3 is 15 amino acids long. The germline CDR1 and CDR2 sequences are MNHEY and SMNVEV (reference sequence). The V and J ends lost 3 bases and 5 bases, in that order; junction bases with no gene match: 4. The CDR3: CASSLVAGDTGELFF. The CDR3 DNA follows: TGTGCCAGCAGTTTGGTAGCGGGAGATACCGGGGAGCTGTTTTTT.

This clone was detected only a few times. The chain joins TRBV4-2 to TRBJ2-3; D unresolved. V lost 1 base and J lost 6, with 8 bases in between. CDR1 is LGHNA, CDR2 YNFKEQ, per germline. This CDR3 is built from 13 residues. The CDR3 protein is CASSQVPQDTQYF. In DNA form, the CDR3 reads TGTGCCAGCAGCCAAGTCCCCCAGGATACGCAGTATTTT.

This clone was detected only once. The genes are TRBV23-1 and TRBJ2-5; a weak D match, TRBD2 (6 bases). TRBV23-1 counts as an open reading frame of uncertain function. The CDR3 has 15 amino acids. Trimming stripped 2 bases from V and 2 bases from J, with 12 bases between. The CDR3 reads CASSQQRAPQETQYF. Written as DNA, the CDR3 is TGCGCCAGCAGTCAACAGCGGGCACCGCAAGAGACCCAGTACTTC.

This chain links TRBV7-2 with TRBJ2-7; D remains unclear. The germline V gene has CDR1 SGHTA and CDR2 FQGNSA. This CDR3 comprises 13 residues. Trimming cost V 0 bases and J 3 bases, with 6 bases left between them. CDR3 region: CASSLARDYEQYF. CDR3 nucleotide sequence: TGTGCCAGCAGCTTAGCGCGAGACTACGAGCAGTACTTC. Combining the CDR3 with reference TRBV7-2 and TRBJ2-7 gives the whole variable domain GAGVSQSPSNKVTEKGKDVELRCDPISGHTALYWYRQSLGQGLEFLIYFQGNSAPDKSGLPSDRFSAERTGGSVSTLTIQRTQQEDSAVYLCASSLARDYEQYFGPGTRLTVT.

V is TRBV2 and J is TRBJ2-1, with D perhaps TRBD1 (6 bases). The V end lost 7 bases, the J end lost 2 bases, and 15 bases lay between the germline ends. Germline V CDR1 and CDR2: SNHLY, FYNNEI. The CDR3 contains 15 residues. In nucleotides, the CDR3 is TGTGCCAGCAAGGCGGAGACAGGAGCCTACAATGAGCAGTTCTTC. It is translated as CASKAETGAYNEQFF.

The chain employs TRBV29-1 and TRBJ1-2, with D maybe TRBD1 (5 bases). Germline V gene sequence: CDR1 SQVTM, CDR2 ANQGSEA. The CDR3 covers 16 residues. Trimming took 7 bases from V and 2 from J, leaving 23 bases between them. This CDR3 reads CSAPDMLVRDNYGYTF. The CDR3 coding sequence is TGCAGCGCCCCGGACATGCTCGTGCGGGACAACTATGGCTACACCTTC.

The V gene is TRBV24-1, the J gene TRBJ1-1; unclear D gene. The CDR3 has 12 amino acids. Trimming took off 10 bases at V and 1 base at J, with 9 bases between the two ends. The germline CDR1 and CDR2 sequences are KGHDR and SFDVKD. CDR3 nucleotides: TGTGCCACTACAGACGGGAACACTGAAGCTTTCTTT. Translating it yields CATTDGNTEAFF.

In the case of this clone: The identical CDR3 is also encoded by other nucleotide sequences in the sample. The chain is built from TRBV3-1 (or the pseudogene TRBV3-2) and TRBJ2-5; D remains ambiguous. V shed 1 base and J shed 4 bases, with 4 bases lying between them. CDR1 is LGHDT and CDR2 is YNNKEL in the germline V gene (reference sequence). This CDR3 region has 12 residues. CDR3 amino acids: CASSQVRETQYF. The CDR3 coding sequence is TGTGCCAGCAGCCAAGTTAGAGAGACCCAGTACTTC.

The V gene is TRBV28, the J gene TRBJ2-7, with 8 positions matching TRBD1. V gave up 6 bases and J gave up 4 bases; unmatched junction bases: 11. Germline V gene data show CDR1 as MDHEN and CDR2 as SYDVKM. The CDR3 has 15 amino acids. The CDR3 bases are TGTGCCAGCAGCCCCCCCGGACAGGGCCTTTACGAGCAGTACTTC. Encoded protein: CASSPPGQGLYEQYF.

The rearrangement uses TRBV19 and TRBJ1-5, with 8 bases aligning to TRBD1. V lost 10 bases, J lost 6 bases, and 11 bases stayed unmatched. The germline V gene encodes CDR1 LNHDA and CDR2 SQIVND (reference sequence). CDR3 length equals 14 residues. CDR3 nucleotide sequence: TGTGCCACTCAATTCCAGGGGGCGAGTCAGCCCCAGCATTTT. This codes for CATQFQGASQPQHF.

Turning to this clone: One junction end does not reproduce the germline sequence, and a read error may be involved. The chain has TRBV27 and TRBJ2-7; 12 nucleotides line up with TRBD2. CDR1 is MNHEY and CDR2 is SMNVEV in the germline V gene (reference sequence). The CDR3 contains 14 residues. The CDR3 reads CASRTGLAGYVQYF. The CDR3 DNA is TGTGCCAGCAGGACTGGACTAGCGGGATACGTGCAGTACTTC.

V and J are TRBV3-1 (or the pseudogene TRBV3-2) and TRBJ2-7, with 14 bases matching TRBD2. CDR1 is LGHDT, CDR2 YNNKEL, per germline (reference sequence). J gave up 2 bases and V 4 bases, and 4 bases lay outside the gene matches. The CDR3 is made up of 16 amino acids. CDR3 in amino acids: CASSLTSGRGAYEQYF. As DNA, the CDR3 is TGTGCCAGCAGCCTGACTAGCGGGAGGGGGGCCTACGAGCAGTACTTC.

The chain couples TRBV9 to TRBJ2-1; 8 bases align to TRBD2. There are 16 residues in the CDR3. The V and J ends lost 1 base and 6 bases, in that order; junction bases with no gene match: 9. Germline V gene lookup returns CDR1 SGDLS and CDR2 YYNGEE. The CDR3 DNA sequence: TGTGCCAGCAGCGTAAGCTTGACTAGCGCCCTCAATGAGCAGTTCTTC. This translates into CASSVSLTSALNEQFF.

This chain uses TRBV9 with TRBJ2-1; D uncertain. Trimming removed 0 bases at V and 0 bases at J, with 4 bases between. This CDR3 region has 14 residues. Germline CDR1 SGDLS, CDR2 YYNGEE. CDR3: CASSVAGSYNEQFF. The CDR3 bases are TGTGCCAGCAGCGTAGCGGGCTCCTACAATGAGCAGTTCTTC.

J is TRBJ2-7 and V is TRBV28; tentative D call: TRBD2 (6 bases). The CDR3 length is 12 residues. Germline-derived CDR1 and CDR2 are MDHEN and SYDVKM. The V end was cut by 10 bases, the J end by 4 bases, with 14 bases between. The CDR3 sequence: CATHSGLYEQYF. The CDR3 region has the DNA TGTGCCACCCATAGCGGATTATACGAGCAGTACTTC.